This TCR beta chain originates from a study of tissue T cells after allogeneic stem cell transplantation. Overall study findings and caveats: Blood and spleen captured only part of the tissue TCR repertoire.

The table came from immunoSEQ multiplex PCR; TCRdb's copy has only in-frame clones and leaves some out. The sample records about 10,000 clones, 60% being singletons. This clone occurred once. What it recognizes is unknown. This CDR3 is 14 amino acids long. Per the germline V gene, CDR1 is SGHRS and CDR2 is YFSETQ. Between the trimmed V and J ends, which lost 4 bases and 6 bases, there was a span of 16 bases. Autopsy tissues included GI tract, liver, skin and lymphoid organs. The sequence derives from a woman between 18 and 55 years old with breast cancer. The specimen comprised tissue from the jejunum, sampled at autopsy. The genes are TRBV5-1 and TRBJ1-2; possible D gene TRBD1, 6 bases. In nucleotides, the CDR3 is TGCGCCAGCAGCCAAGACTATCAGGGGAATGGCTACACCTTC. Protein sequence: CASSQDYQGNGYTF.